A selection of T cell receptor beta chains follows, all from one sample in a study of T cells after posttransplantation cyclophosphamide. TCRdb's table, derived via immunoSEQ multiplex PCR, lists solely in-frame clones and lacks some. The sample includes tens of thousands of clones, roughly 90% of them seen just once. The material sequenced was PBMCs. The receptors stem from a woman aged 40 to 50 with a blood cancer, CMV-positive, and with a related stem cell donor. Each CDR3 is given with its conserved first and last residue. D genes are given only for firm matches.

j_call | v_call | d_call | cdr3_nt | cdr3_aa
TRBJ1-1 | TRBV15 | - | TGTGCCACCAGCAGAGACCTATCGACTGAAGCTTTCTTT | CATSRDLSTEAFF
TRBJ2-7 | TRBV6-5 | TRBD2 | TGTGCCAGCAGTTCGGAGCGGGGAACCTACGAGCAGTACTTC | CASSSERGTYEQYF
TRBJ1-1 | TRBV18 | - | TGTGCCAGCGTTGAGGGATTGGGCACTGAAGCTTTCTTT | CASVEGLGTEAFF
TRBJ2-1 | TRBV7-3 | - | TGTGCCAGCAGCTTGGGGGGCTCCTACAATGAGCAGTTCTTC | CASSLGGSYNEQFF
TRBJ1-1 | TRBV19 | TRBD1 | TGTGCCAGTAGTAGGACAGGCCAGAACACTGAAGCTTTCTTT | CASSRTGQNTEAFF
TRBJ2-1 | TRBV12-5 | - | TGTGCTAGTGGTTTGGGGTCACAGGGAGATGAGCAGTTCTTC | CASGLGSQGDEQFF
TRBJ2-3 | TRBV18 | TRBD2 | TGTGCCAGCTCACCATTAGGCGCGGGGGAGACAGATACGCAGTATTTT | CASSPLGAGETDTQYF
TRBJ1-2 | TRBV19 | - | TGTGCCAGTAGTATACTCTCGATGGGCTACATCTTC | CASSILSMGYIF
TRBJ2-2 | TRBV11-2 | TRBD2 | TGTGCCAGCAGCTTAGGAGCGGGAACGAACACCGGGGAGCTGTTTTTT | CASSLGAGTNTGELFF
TRBJ2-3 | TRBV5-1 | - | TGCGCCAGCAGCCCCAAGAGGGGGGGGCAGACAGATACGCAGTATTTT | CASSPKRGGQTDTQYF
TRBJ2-7 | TRBV6-1 | TRBD2 | TGTGCCAGCAGGGGGGGGTCCTACGAGCAGTACTTC | CASRGGSYEQYF
TRBJ1-3 | TRBV4-1 | - | TGCGCCAGCAGCCATATGGGGAGCTCTGGAAACACCATATATTTT | CASSHMGSSGNTIYF
TRBJ1-5 | TRBV28 | - | TGTGCCAGCAGTTCGACGGACATCCAGCCCCAGCATTTT | CASSSTDIQPQHF
TRBJ2-2 | TRBV5-6 | TRBD1 | TGTGCCAGCAGCTGGGGACAGGGGGCATCGACCGAGGAGCTGTTTTTT | CASSWGQGASTEELFF
TRBJ1-1 | TRBV18 | - | TGTGCCAGCTCACCACTTGAACAGAACACTGAAGCTTTCTTT | CASSPLEQNTEAFF
TRBJ2-7 | TRBV7-9 | TRBD1 | TGTGCCAGCAGCCGTTTGGGACAGGGACTCTACGAGCAGTACTTC | CASSRLGQGLYEQYF
TRBJ2-3 | TRBV5-1 | - | TGCGCCAGCAGCACTGAGGCCGGGGGACGCGCTTTTGCGGATACGCAGTATTTT | CASSTEAGGRAFADTQYF
TRBJ2-7 | TRBV29-1 | - | TGCAGCGTTGAAGAGGAGGACTCCTACGAGCAGTACTTC | CSVEEEDSYEQYF
TRBJ2-3 | TRBV4-1 | TRBD2 | TGCGCCAGCAGCCAAGAAAGCGGGGGGGCAGATACGCAGTATTTT | CASSQESGGADTQYF
TRBJ2-2 | TRBV27 | - | TGTGCCAGCAGCATCCAGGGGTTCGGCACCGGGGAGCTGTTTTTT | CASSIQGFGTGELFF
TRBJ2-3 | TRBV4-2 | TRBD1 | TGTGCCAGCAGCCAAGCCAATATAGGGACAGGGGAGGGGGATACGCAGTATTTT | CASSQANIGTGEGDTQYF
TRBJ2-7 | TRBV5-4 | - | TGTGCCAGCAGCGTTCATTCCTACGAGCAGTACTTC | CASSVHSYEQYF
TRBJ2-5 | TRBV19 | - | TGTGCCAGTAGTGTGAGTAGAGAGACCCAGTACTTC | CASSVSRETQYF